This paragraph covers one T cell receptor beta chain sequence. Antigen specificity is unknown. Sequencing used immunoSEQ multiplex PCR; TCRdb keeps in-frame clones, though not all of them. The table has about 11,000 clones, 71% seen once. The CDR3 runs to 15 residues. CDR1 and CDR2 (germline): SGHAT, FQNNGV. Trimming removed 7 bases from V and 5 bases from J; junction bases left unmatched: 12. This entry belongs to a study of T cell clones after liver transplantation. Study at large: TCRbeta sequencing after a pre-transplant mixed lymphocyte reaction identified graft-donor-reactive clones, later tracked in post-transplant blood. As an antigen-independent comparator, third-party-reactive TCRbeta sequences came from pre-transplant mixed lymphocyte reactions. Study results and caveats: Migration into the graft, not deletion, may explain lost graft donor-reactive T cells. In most of the 8 subjects, circulating graft-donor-reactive CD4 TCRbeta sequences fell significantly after transplant.

This sequence was found in a human patient who received a liver transplant. T cells may partly derive from the graft donor. V gene TRBV11-2 combines with J gene TRBJ2-5; 8 bases are shared with TRBD2. The sample was CD4+ T cells from blood, taken around 32 months after liver transplant. In nucleotides, the CDR3 is TGTGCCAGCAACCTACCTGGCGGGGGGTGGGAGACCCAGTACTTC. It encodes CASNLPGGGWETQYF.